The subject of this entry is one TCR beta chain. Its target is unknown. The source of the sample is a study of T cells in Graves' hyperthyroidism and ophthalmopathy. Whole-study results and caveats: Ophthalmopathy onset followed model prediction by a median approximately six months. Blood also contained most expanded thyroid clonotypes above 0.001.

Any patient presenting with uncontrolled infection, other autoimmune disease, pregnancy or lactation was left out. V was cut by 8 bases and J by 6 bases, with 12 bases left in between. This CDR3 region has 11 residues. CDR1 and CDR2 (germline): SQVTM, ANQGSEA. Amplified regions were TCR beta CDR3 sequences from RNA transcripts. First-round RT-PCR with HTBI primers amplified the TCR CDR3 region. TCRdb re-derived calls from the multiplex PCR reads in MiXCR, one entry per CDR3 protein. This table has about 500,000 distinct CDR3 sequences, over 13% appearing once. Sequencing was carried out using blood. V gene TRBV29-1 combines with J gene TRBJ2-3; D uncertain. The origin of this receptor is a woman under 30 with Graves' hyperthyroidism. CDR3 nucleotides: TGCAGCTTGACTCGGGCGGATACGCAGTATTTT. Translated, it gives CSLTRADTQYF.